A selection of T cell receptor beta chains follows, all from one sample in a study of vaccination and CD4 T cells after COVID-19. TCRdb re-analysed the PCR reads in MiXCR, keeping a single row per CDR3 protein. Here the sample spans about 12,000 distinct CDR3 sequences, roughly three fifths being singletons. No antigen is known for these receptors. The material sequenced was CD4+ T cells from blood, cultured in vitro. The source is a human donor who had recovered from COVID-19. Each CDR3 is given with its conserved first and last residue. The D gene is left open where the match is weak. The size field is filled for only some rows; it gives once, few, many or a size class.

j_gene	abundance	d_gene	len	v_gene	CDR3aa	CDR3nt
TRBJ2-5	few	TRBD2	16	TRBV20-1	CSASRRTSGRPETQYF	TGCAGTGCTAGTAGGCGAACTAGCGGGAGACCAGAGACCCAGTACTTC
TRBJ2-7	once	TRBD1	15	TRBV7-8	CASSPRTGGIYEQYF	TGTGCCAGCAGTCCAAGGACAGGGGGCATCTACGAGCAGTACTTC
TRBJ1-5	.	.	13	TRBV2	CASSGVLGGGRHF	TGTGCCAGCAGTGGAGTCCTGGGGGGGGGAAGGCATTTT
TRBJ1-2	.	.	14	TRBV20-1	CSARRRELPDSYTF	TGCAGTGCTAGAAGGAGGGAGCTCCCCGACAGCTACACCTTC
TRBJ1-1	.	.	13	TRBV7-3	CASSSNRNTEAFF	TGTGCCAGCAGCTCCAACAGGAACACTGAAGCTTTCTTT
TRBJ2-3	.	.	13	TRBV27	CASRGSSTDTQYF	TGTGCCAGCAGGGGGAGTAGCACAGATACGCAGTATTTT
TRBJ1-2	.	TRBD1	13	TRBV7-3	CASSPDRAYGYTF	TGTGCCAGCAGTCCCGACAGGGCCTATGGCTACACCTTC
TRBJ2-7	.	TRBD1	15	TRBV4-1	CASSQDRGKTYEQYF	TGCGCCAGCAGCCAGGACAGGGGGAAAACCTACGAGCAGTACTTC
TRBJ1-1	.	.	15	TRBV2	CAGSGQGLGNTEAFF	TGTGCCGGCAGTGGTCAGGGTCTGGGGAACACTGAAGCTTTCTTT
TRBJ2-5	.	.	14	TRBV29-1	CSVGIGSWGETQYF	TGCAGCGTTGGCATCGGCAGCTGGGGAGAGACCCAGTACTTC
TRBJ2-2	.	.	16	TRBV7-9	CASSLWGARGTGELFF	TGTGCCAGCAGCTTGTGGGGGGCGCGTGGCACCGGGGAGCTGTTTTTT
TRBJ1-1	.	.	11	TRBV6-2/TRBV6-3	CASGEATEAFF	TGTGCCAGCGGAGAAGCCACTGAAGCTTTCTTT
TRBJ2-7	once	.	14	TRBV6-1	CASSLSGSSYEQYF	TGTGCCAGCAGTCTCTCGGGGAGCTCCTACGAGCAGTACTTC
TRBJ2-7	few	TRBD1	15	TRBV11-2	CASSDPGTGGYEQYF	TGTGCCAGCAGCGACCCCGGGACAGGGGGCTACGAGCAGTACTTC
TRBJ1-1	few	.	12	TRBV12-3/TRBV12-4	CASRGHGTEAFF	TGTGCCAGCAGGGGGCATGGCACTGAAGCTTTCTTT
TRBJ1-5	few	.	13	TRBV11-2	CASSLSGYQPQHF	TGTGCCAGCAGCTTGTCCGGGTATCAGCCCCAGCATTTT
TRBJ1-1	.	.	13	TRBV11-1	CASSPKGPTEAFF	TGTGCCAGCAGCCCAAAAGGGCCCACTGAAGCTTTCTTT
TRBJ2-1	.	.	11	TRBV27	CASSQRYEQFF	TGTGCCAGCAGCCAAAGATATGAGCAGTTCTTC
TRBJ2-2	.	TRBD2	16	TRBV20-1	CSALNSGRAFVGELFF	TGCAGTGCCCTCAATAGCGGGAGGGCCTTTGTCGGGGAGCTGTTTTTT
TRBJ2-1	.	TRBD2	14	TRBV7-8	CASSRLAGAGEQFF	TGTGCCAGCAGCAGACTAGCGGGAGCAGGTGAGCAGTTCTTC
TRBJ2-3	.	TRBD2	15	TRBV20-1	CSARTEREVVDTQYF	TGCAGTGCCAGGACAGAGCGGGAGGTCGTGGATACGCAGTATTTT
TRBJ2-1	.	TRBD1	14	TRBV15	CATSRQGARNEQFF	TGTGCCACCAGCAGACAGGGGGCACGCAATGAGCAGTTCTTC
TRBJ2-7	.	TRBD2	14	TRBV19	CASNPTSGSYEQYF	TGTGCCAGCAATCCAACTAGCGGGTCTTACGAGCAGTACTTC
TRBJ2-3	.	.	13	TRBV20-1	CSGLWTSTDTQYF	TGCAGTGGTCTTTGGACTAGCACAGATACGCAGTATTTT
TRBJ2-7	.	TRBD1	13	TRBV20-1	CSARGQGGEEQYF	TGCAGTGCTAGAGGACAGGGGGGTGAGGAGCAGTACTTC
TRBJ2-7	.	TRBD2	14	TRBV7-8	CASRLGGSSYEQYF	TGTGCCAGCAGGCTGGGCGGGAGCTCCTACGAGCAGTACTTC
TRBJ2-7	.	TRBD1	13	TRBV27	CASSRTGGYEQYF	TGTGCCAGCAGTAGGACAGGGGGATACGAGCAGTACTTC
TRBJ2-5	.	TRBD2	15	TRBV20-1	CSARTRGEGKETQYF	TGCAGTGCTAGAACCCGGGGGGAAGGGAAGGAGACCCAGTACTTC
TRBJ2-7	.	.	12	TRBV7-2	CASSASVGEPGF	TGTGCCAGCAGCGCTAGTGTGGGGGAGCCGGGATTC
TRBJ1-2	few	.	14	TRBV27	CASKVGGGFPGYTF	TGTGCCAGTAAAGTGGGGGGAGGGTTCCCTGGCTACACCTTC
TRBJ2-6	.	.	14	TRBV30	CAWSTYPGANVLTF	TGTGCCTGGAGTACCTACCCTGGGGCCAACGTCCTGACTTTC
TRBJ2-7	few	TRBD2	12	TRBV28	CASTSGSYEQYF	TGTGCCAGCACCAGCGGGAGTTACGAGCAGTACTTC
TRBJ2-3	.	TRBD2	14	TRBV5-1	CASSSLAGTDTQYF	TGCGCCAGCAGCTCTCTAGCGGGAACAGATACGCAGTATTTT
TRBJ1-1	.	.	15	TRBV19	CATRIRPSGNTEAFF	TGTGCCACTCGAATCCGACCGAGCGGGAACACTGAAGCTTTCTTT
TRBJ1-1	.	TRBD1	17	TRBV6-5	CASSYQVVGQGSVEAFF	TGTGCCAGCAGTTACCAAGTCGTGGGACAGGGGAGTGTGGAAGCTTTCTTT
TRBJ1-6	.	.	14	TRBV28	CASKDRLDNSPLHF	TGTGCCAGCAAGGACAGACTTGATAATTCACCCCTCCACTTT
TRBJ1-1	.	.	12	TRBV7-9	CATNRVSTEAFF	TGTGCCACTAACAGGGTATCCACTGAAGCTTTCTTT
TRBJ1-2	.	.	16	TRBV10-3	CAISESVDRQSYGYTF	TGTGCTATCAGTGAGTCCGTAGACAGACAGTCCTATGGCTACACCTTC
TRBJ2-1	.	.	17	TRBV5-5	CASSRTGLGRSYNEQFF	TGTGCCAGCAGCCGGACGGGGTTGGGGCGCTCCTACAATGAGCAGTTCTTC
TRBJ1-5	few	.	13	TRBV5-8	CASSLSSNQPQHF	TGTGCCAGCAGCTTGAGTAGCAATCAGCCCCAGCATTTT
TRBJ1-5	.	.	15	TRBV6-1	CASSEGPGPNQPQHF	TGTGCCAGCAGTGAGGGACCAGGACCTAATCAGCCCCAGCATTTT
TRBJ2-7	few	TRBD1	14	TRBV15	CATSRGEGANEQYF	TGTGCCACCAGCAGAGGTGAGGGGGCTAACGAGCAGTACTTC
TRBJ2-1	few	.	11	TRBV20-1	CSANVYNEQFF	TGCAGTGCTAACGTGTACAATGAGCAGTTCTTC
TRBJ1-2	.	.	16	TRBV20-1	CSARSPWGGYSYGYTF	TGCAGTGCTAGGTCCCCCTGGGGGGGCTATTCCTATGGCTACACCTTC
TRBJ2-5	few	.	12	TRBV20-1	CSAPGFQETQYF	TGCAGTGCTCCGGGGTTCCAAGAGACCCAGTACTTC
TRBJ2-1	.	TRBD2	15	TRBV20-1	CSAIHPAGGPRGQFF	TGCAGTGCTATCCACCCAGCGGGAGGCCCCAGGGGGCAGTTCTTC
TRBJ2-7	few	.	14	TRBV6-1	CASSRVGFAYEQYF	TGTGCCAGCAGTAGGGTGGGTTTCGCCTACGAGCAGTACTTC
TRBJ2-5	few	TRBD2	14	TRBV28	CASSTPGLDETQYF	TGTGCCAGCAGTACCCCGGGACTAGACGAGACCCAGTACTTC
TRBJ2-7	.	TRBD1	13	TRBV2	CATERTGGYEQYF	TGTGCCACCGAACGGACAGGGGGCTACGAGCAGTACTTC
TRBJ2-7	.	.	14	TRBV27	CASSPQTDTYEQYF	TGTGCCAGCAGTCCCCAGACCGATACCTACGAGCAGTACTTC
TRBJ2-1	.	TRBD2	15	TRBV10-3	CAINAGVPSYNEQFF	TGTGCCATCAACGCGGGAGTTCCATCCTACAATGAGCAGTTCTTC
TRBJ1-6	few	.	15	TRBV27	CASSLSVSYNSPLHF	TGTGCCAGCAGTTTGTCAGTCTCCTATAATTCACCCCTCCACTTT
TRBJ2-1	once	.	15	TRBV7-3	CASSLTRDTYNEQFF	TGTGCCAGCAGCTTAACTCGGGACACATACAATGAGCAGTTCTTC